This T cell receptor beta chain stems from a study of cytomegalovirus exposure and HLA in healthy donors (TCRdb year 2017). For the study in its entirety: An earlier analysis of approximately 600 of the donors reported about 250 Gb of sequence data and 120 million or so unique TCR beta sequences from some 180 million T cells. Besides the first cohort of roughly 660 subjects, a separate validation cohort made up of around 120 different subjects was used. In a later genetic analysis, genome-wide SNP genotypes for about three fifths of the 666 donors were used, and that subset was treated as a discovery cohort. Approximately 300 gigabases of sequencing data and about 92 million unique TCR sequences made up an early release that covered under 750 HLA-typed donors. HLA typing covered class I and class II loci at four-digit resolution. The aim of the study was to test whether cataloging public T cell receptors could identify signatures of past pathogen exposure. Typing coverage differed by locus: A, B, C, DRB1 and DQB1 were typed in roughly 629-630 donors, DQA1 in about 510, DPA1 in some 610, and DPB1 in about 450. The later analysis used no new phenotypic data to find candidate immune exposures, relying instead on TCR beta sequences and their occurrence across donors. A later analysis re-examined previously published TCR beta repertoires from more than 650 donors and added high-resolution HLA genotyping to investigate patterns of TCR occurrence. Donor age, sex, ethnicity and CMV serostatus were collected together with the repertoire data. The study combined high-throughput TCR immunosequencing, statistical association of individual TCRs with disease status, and machine learning to predict cytomegalovirus infection status. Using immunosequencing, the study profiled T cell repertoires from about 610 subjects and related those repertoires to cytomegalovirus serostatus. Every discovery cohort repertoire had been produced on one sequencing platform. To decide whether each TCR beta V gene segment behaved as functional or pseudogenic, an earlier analysis of some 600 of the donors relied on high-throughput TCR beta sequencing. The genetic ancestry cluster associated with self-reported Caucasian donors included over 65% of the 398 genotyped donors. Among some 400 genotyped donors of the cohort, an average of approximately 250,000 unique TCR beta nucleotide sequences were sequenced per donor, roughly a sixth of them non-productive. Five DR-DQ haplotypes were handled as single units for association and clustering because linkage in the cohort was strong. Overall results and qualifications from the work: When HLA alleles, especially DR and DQ, strongly co-occurred, TCR associations were difficult to assign to individual alleles. The presence/absence analyses assumed that sequencing depth was roughly uniform across donors, and that assumption may not be true. The only immune exposure information available for the cohort was CMV serostatus. A cluster of highly shared sequence variants was judged likely to represent a technical artifact of the sequencing pipeline. A further reported finding was that TCR beta sequences accurately predicted the HLA-A and HLA-B alleles for most subjects in the first cohort. Linkage disequilibrium might explain the correlated functional status among segregating V segments, but an unknown experimental factor could not be ruled out. Because counts were too low, roughly 16 rarely observed V segments, including chromosome 9 orphons, were excluded from the earlier analysis of around 590 of the donors. The classifier was reported to diagnose cytomegalovirus status with high specificity and sensitivity in both the original and validation cohorts. While some public TCRs were present in many individuals, most TCR sequences turned up only very rarely across donors. In vitro tests confirmed that three of the cytomegalovirus-associated TCR beta chains recognize cytomegalovirus antigens. Compared with equally common non-associated chains, HLA-associated TCR beta chains in a later analysis were more clonally expanded and had lower generation probabilities. In a later analysis, several top co-occurrence clusters were reported to appear linked to parvovirus B19, influenza, CMV and Epstein-Barr virus. In an earlier analysis of about 600 of the donors, most TCR beta V segments appeared in productive rearrangements about 87% or about 30% of the time, broadly matching IMGT annotations. A later genetic analysis reported fewer N-insertions in productive TCRs among donors in an Asian-associated ancestry cluster than the roughly 640-donor mean. Because the 87-base-pair reads could not distinguish some IMGT-functional V segments, including TRBV6-2 and TRBV6-3, those segments were excluded. According to the authors, the approach could potentially be generalized to other disease states and immunological phenotypes. In a later analysis, over 15,000 TCR beta sequences were associated with specific HLA alleles at a false discovery rate of 0.05. Only TCR beta chains were sequenced in this cohort, and the absence of alpha or paired-chain data limited detectable features. In a later analysis, most CMV-associated TCR beta chains were found to appear HLA-restricted, with HLA associations seemingly driven largely by CMV exposure. In a later analysis, the rate of TCR association differed among HLA loci, with DRB1 alleles having the most associated TCRs and HLA-C alleles having the fewest. An association between a missense DCLRE1C variant and V-gene and J-gene trimming of TCR beta chains was found in a later genetic analysis and replicated in an independent cohort. In the study, some 180 TCR beta chains were listed as associated with cytomegalovirus. Because HLA typing was unavailable for some donors at each locus, only the typed subset was used in association tests.

The cohort comprised fewer than 750 healthy bone marrow donors. All cohort members were sampled while nominally healthy, although unrecorded immune exposures were likely present. The donor was CMV seropositive and belonged to the group of 250 to 350 seropositive cohort members. Each donor provided a peripheral blood sample, and peripheral blood mononuclear cells were used for TCR beta sequencing. The Qiagen DNeasy Blood Extraction Kit was used to extract genomic DNA from the blood cell samples. CDR1 SGHAT and CDR2 FQNNGV are derived from the germline V gene. The V end gives up 3 bases and the J end 0 bases, leaving 3 bases in the junction not matched to a gene. The CDR3, from cysteine to phenylalanine, totals 15 residues. The read is trimmed to its CDR3 DNA, 45 bases read in frame from base 1. In regard to this clone: Its antigen specificity is not known. No much larger clonotype is one base removed from it; base qualities were not supplied.

Preparation of the library involved the immunoSEQ multiplex PCR assay. For the multiplex PCR, a mixture combining 60 forward primers for TCR Vbeta segments and 13 reverse primers for TCR Jbeta segments was used. Amplification of the CDR3 region of rearranged TCR beta genes was performed with a multiplex PCR assay on genomic DNA. The amplified TCR beta libraries were sequenced on the Illumina HiSeq System as 87-base-pair reads. The published analysis was carried out like this. In a later analysis, 80 million or so unique TCR beta chains were counted across the approximately 640 repertoires, and roughly 11 million of these chains were shared by at least two donors. Raw reads were error-corrected and collapsed into unique sequences with a nearest-neighbor algorithm that merged closely related sequences to remove PCR and sequencing errors. CDR3 sequences were aligned to IMGT reference sequences to assign V, D and J gene segments. For a sequence to be retained, at least a six-nucleotide match to both a V gene segment and a J gene segment was required. A rearrangement was called productive if the CDR3 had no stop codons and remained in frame with V and J, and every other rearrangement was called non-productive. CDR3 was defined by IMGT convention, running from the second conserved V-encoded cysteine to the conserved J-encoded phenylalanine. Sequences without an unambiguous match to a single V gene segment were excluded from the earlier analysis of several hundred of the donors. An earlier analysis of several hundred of the donors called V segments functional above 56.7% productive rearrangements and segregating when the between-donor standard deviation exceeded 5%. A statistical classification framework was built for diagnosing cytomegalovirus status from the catalog of TCR beta chain sequences. In a later analysis, TCR nucleotide sequences were compared against IMGT/GENE-DB human TR gene sequences so that V and J genes could be assigned. A later analysis assigned CDR3 sequences and most-parsimonious VDJ recombination scenarios with the TCRdist pipeline. A later analysis defined each TCR beta chain by its CDR3 amino acid sequence plus V-gene family, and excluded reads lacking a unique V-gene family. To address suspected cross-contamination and a sequencing artifact, a later analysis removed over 500 highly shared, low-generation-probability nucleotide sequences. In a later analysis, a clonal expansion index was calculated for each public chain from normalized within-repertoire ranks of inferred template counts. In a later analysis, generation probabilities were computed with a VDJ recombination model fitted to out-of-frame rearrangements, and the resulting probabilities were checked against IGoR. A later analysis scored TCR-TCR, TCR-HLA and TCR-CMV co-occurrence with hypergeometric tests, applying a repertoire-size bias correction to TCR pairs. False discovery rates were estimated in a later analysis by permuting HLA or CMV assignments 20 times. In a later analysis, co-occurring TCRs were grouped using DBSCAN, with TCRdist sequence similarity added in when clustering inside HLA-allele-positive subsets. Co-occurrence clustering excluded repertoires with fewer than 30,000 or more than 120,000 public chains, plus five with anomalous nucleotide sharing. TCRdb retrieved this table from immuneACCESS and kept in-frame rearrangements only. Not all clones are present; in checked studies, unresolved V genes account for under half, and no reason is known for the remainder. The V and J calls and clone size come from that table; D and trimming were worked out from the DNA. The sample profile shows about 84,000 clones; roughly 63% of them were found once. In total, the top ten clones hold about 15% of the sample.

This clonotype was sampled from a woman aged 40 to 55 in good health and CMV-seropositive. Here the chain combines TRBV11-2 and TRBJ1-2, with 8 bases matching TRBD1. The sequenced material came from PBMCs. The CDR3 protein: CASSFLQGANYGYTF. The nucleotide sequence is given as TGTGCCAGCAGCTTCTTACAGGGGGCTAACTATGGCTACACCTTC.